This T cell receptor (beta chain) was sequenced during a study of Ad26.COV2.S vaccination and SARS-CoV-2 variants. Study-wide context: Donor had been placed in the Ad26.COV2.S arm of the COV1001 trial. Once, or twice with 56 days between doses, Ad26.COV2.S was given intramuscularly. Study-wide results and caveats: Participants given vaccine showed non-spike TCR breadth similar to that of placebo recipients.

This table comes from immunoSEQ multiplex PCR, and its TCRdb copy is limited to in-frame clones, with some not included. Here the sample spans 440,000 or so clones, roughly nine tenths being singletons. The treatment denotes: about 20 received Ad26.COV2.S at low or high dose, single or two shots; roughly 5 received placebo; per-sample allocation not given. Repertoires come from day 63 after the first vaccine or placebo injection. The CDR3 runs to 14 residues. Germline CDR1 SGHTA, CDR2 FQGNSA. V shed 7 bases, J shed 4 bases, and the junction held 3 bases outside the gene matches. As regards this clone: Its matching antigen is unknown.

This sample comprised peripheral blood, obtained in a trial of Ad26.COV2.S vaccine versus placebo. This receptor was taken from a person aged 18-65 years who received the Ad26.COV2.S COVID-19 vaccine or a placebo. This chain uses TRBV7-2 with TRBJ2-3; 12 positions agree with TRBD1. CDR3 protein: CASTRDRGPDTQYF. CDR3 coding DNA: TGTGCCAGCACCCGGGACAGGGGGCCAGATACGCAGTATTTT.